This T cell receptor beta chain was profiled in a study of CD8 T cells in ankylosing spondylitis. Quantitative molecular-barcoded 5'-RACE generated the TCR beta libraries. From the 5' RACE reads, TCRdb called clonotypes with MiXCR, one entry per CDR3 protein. The table records hundreds of thousands of distinct CDR3 sequences, approximately 11% of them present only once. Between the trimmed V and J ends, which lost 4 bases and 6 bases, there was a span of 19 bases. The CDR3 runs 16 residues. Germline V lookup: CDR1 LGHDT, CDR2 YNNKEL (reference sequence). Study observations and caveats: Reports say disease-linked clones showed up significantly more in matched ankylosing spondylitis synovial fluid. Reactive arthritis synovial fluid and blood were previously reported to contain some motif variants. Within ankylosing spondylitis blood, a TCR beta motif made up of eight or nine highly homologous variants appeared to be characteristic. Disease-linked clones, CD8+, were relatively rare in peripheral blood.

This clonotype was observed many times. Its antigen is not known. This receptor was taken from a male donor with ankylosing spondylitis. Material: blood, either unsorted or a sorted T cell fraction (not recorded which). The rearrangement uses TRBV3-1 and TRBJ2-1; possibly TRBD1 or TRBD2 for D (6 bases each). CDR3 sequence: CASSPNWGAHSNEQFF. The CDR3 DNA follows: TGTGCCAGCAGCCCGAATTGGGGGGCGCATAGCAATGAGCAGTTCTTC.